This TCR beta chain was recorded in a study of post-analysis software for immune sequencing data. Study-wide context: Relapsing-remitting, secondary progressive and progressive-relapsing courses of multiple sclerosis were included. General observations from the study: Higher frequency in patients than in controls was seen for 5 or 6 TRBV segments, with TRBV5-6, TRBV5-1 and TRBV20-1 among them. Pronounced co-clustering by F measure was evident among identically batched samples. Those with multiple sclerosis, the patient group, showed significantly lower normalized Chao1 diversity than controls.

Notes on this clonotype: The antigen remains undetermined.

Trimming shortened V by 4 bases and J by 13 bases, and 17 bases separated the two germline ends. CDR3 length: 14 amino acids. The TCR beta cDNA libraries contained unique molecular identifiers. The T cell input of roughly 0.9 to 10 million gave approximately 460,000 cDNA molecules. TCRdb reprocessed the PCR reads with MiXCR, giving one entry per CDR3 protein. Altogether fewer than 550,000 distinct CDR3 sequences are present, around 36% being singletons, with the ten largest covering approximately 5.4%. This TCR derives from a girl younger than 18 with multiple sclerosis. The sequenced sample was blood. The chain links TRBV12-3 or TRBV12-4 to TRBJ1-6, with a possible D match to TRBD1 (5 bases). The CDR3 here is CASSSGAGLGPLHF. The CDR3 DNA follows: TGTGCCAGCAGTTCCGGGGCGGGCCTGGGGCCCCTCCACTTT.